A single sample gave rise to the 31 T cell receptor beta chains below, sequenced in a study of T-cell memory formation after mild COVID-19. TCRdb reprocessed the 5' RACE reads with MiXCR, giving one entry per CDR3 protein. The sample has hundreds of thousands of distinct CDR3 sequences; more than 15% are singletons. Sample: PBMCs or a T cell subset sorted from them (not recorded which). These receptors were taken from a young man who had mild COVID-19 (a few samples of this study predate the infection). Cell type and time point are not known.

This clonotype was seen a few times. The chain links TRBV7-2 to TRBJ2-3, with a tentative D call TRBD1 (6 bases). The CDR3 has 16 amino acids. Looked up from germline, CDR1 is SGHTA and CDR2 is FQGNSA. Trimming left V 7 bases short and J 4 bases short, with 21 bases between. The CDR3 bases are TGTGCCAGCACCCGATCCCTACAGGGTTTGTCAGATACGCAGTATTTT. The encoded protein is CASTRSLQGLSDTQYF. Supplemented by reference TRBV7-2 and TRBJ2-3, the full variable domain reads GAGVSQSPSNKVTEKGKDVELRCDPISGHTALYWYRQSLGQGLEFLIYFQGNSAPDKSGLPSDRFSAERTGGSVSTLTIQRTQQEDSAVYLCASTRSLQGLSDTQYFGPGTRLTVL.

The sample holds a few counts of this clonotype. This chain links TRBV10-3 with TRBJ1-6; tentative D call: TRBD1 (5 bases). V was pared by 7 bases and J by 10 bases, with 14 bases between. Germline lookup yields CDR1 ENHRY and CDR2 SYGVKD. CDR3 size: 13 residues. CDR3 nucleotides: TGTGCCATCAACCAGGGTAGTACCTCACCCCTCCACTTT. It encodes CAINQGSTSPLHF.

This clonotype was seen a handful of times. V gene TRBV20-1 combines with J gene TRBJ2-5, with TRBD2 identical over 7 bases. The CDR3 runs 18 residues. V lost 0 bases, J lost 5 bases, and 18 bases stayed unmatched. Looked up from germline, CDR1 is DFQATT and CDR2 is SNEGSKA (reference sequence). In nucleotides, the CDR3 is TGCAGTGCTAGAGATCATCTTCGGGACTACGTACTTCATGAGACCCAGTACTTC. It yields the protein CSARDHLRDYVLHETQYF.

This clonotype appeared a few times. The V gene is TRBV7-2, the J gene TRBJ1-3; weak D call: TRBD1 (5 bases). V lost 3 bases and J 3 bases, leaving 9 bases between the germline ends. The CDR3 contains 14 residues. CDR1 SGHTA and CDR2 FQGNSA come from the germline V gene. CDR3 residues: CASSFRRDGNTIYF. In nucleotides, the CDR3 is TGTGCCAGCAGCTTCCGCAGGGATGGAAACACCATATATTTT.

Only a few counts were recorded for this clonotype. The rearrangement joins TRBV6-6 to TRBJ2-1, with 9 bases that match TRBD1. The CDR3 consists of 14 residues. Germline V CDR1 and CDR2: MNHNY, SVGAGI (reference sequence). V trimming: 7 bases; J trimming: 7 bases; junction bases outside the gene matches: 8. The CDR3 DNA sequence: TGTGCCAGCATCTCCGGGACAGGGATGAATGAGCAGTTCTTC. This sequence encodes CASISGTGMNEQFF.

This clonotype occurred a few times. The rearrangement joins TRBV7-9 to TRBJ2-3; TRBD2 matches 15 bases. Germline CDR1 SEHNR, CDR2 FQNEAQ (reference sequence). Trimming at V came to 4 bases and at J to 5 bases, leaving 4 bases not matched to a gene. The CDR3 sequence is 16 residues long. The CDR3 DNA follows: TGTGCCAGCAGCTCACGGACTAGCGGGGGGGAAGATACGCAGTATTTT. Translating it yields CASSSRTSGGEDTQYF.

This clonotype was detected a few times. The J gene is TRBJ2-2, the V gene TRBV20-1, with D hard to call. This CDR3 comprises 13 residues. The V end lost 3 bases, the J end lost 0 bases, and 5 bases lay between the germline ends. Germline lookup yields CDR1 DFQATT and CDR2 SNEGSKA (reference sequence). The CDR3 coding sequence is TGCAGTGCTAGTCCACCGAACACCGGGGAGCTGTTTTTT. The encoded protein is CSASPPNTGELFF.

The chain is built from TRBV7-9 and TRBJ2-7; D not resolved. Germline lookup yields CDR1 SEHNR and CDR2 FQNEAQ (reference sequence). Deletions cut 3 bases from V and 7 bases from J, with 16 bases between. This CDR3 contains 14 residues. The CDR3: CASSFGRSVIEQYF. The CDR3, as DNA: TGTGCCAGCAGCTTCGGCAGATCCGTGATAGAGCAGTACTTC.

This sequence joins TRBV5-1 and TRBJ2-5, with D unresolved. The CDR3 has 13 amino acids. V lost 0 bases, J lost 3 bases, and 6 bases lay in between. Germline assignment: CDR1 SGHRS and CDR2 YFSETQ. The CDR3 loop is CASSLGGKETQYF. DNA for the CDR3: TGCGCCAGCAGCTTGGGTGGGAAAGAGACCCAGTACTTC.

This chain joins TRBV9 and TRBJ2-1, with TRBD1 as a possible D gene (5 bases). CDR1 and CDR2 (germline): SGDLS, YYNGEE. CDR3 length equals 14 residues. V was pared by 4 bases and J by 8 bases, with 16 bases between. The CDR3 loop reads CASSSQSQGHEQFF. CDR3 coding DNA: TGTGCCAGCAGCTCCCAGTCCCAGGGCCATGAGCAGTTCTTC.

This clonotype occurred a few times. CDR3 sequence reads: CASSRNSYEQYF. In DNA, the CDR3 is TGTGCCAGCAGCCGGAACTCCTACGAGCAGTACTTC. The chain links TRBV11-2 to TRBJ2-7; no clear D gene. The germline V gene encodes CDR1 SGHAT and CDR2 FQNNGV. V was cut by 5 bases and J by 0 bases, with 5 bases left in between. This CDR3 spans 12 amino acids.

In its sample, this clonotype was seen a few times. The rearrangement joins TRBV19 to TRBJ2-1; 8 bases line up with TRBD2. The J segment lost 8 bases and the V segment lost 6 bases, leaving 9 bases of the junction unmatched. The CDR3 extends over 14 amino acids. The germline V gene has CDR1 LNHDA and CDR2 SQIVND (reference sequence). CDR3 protein: CASRLTSGKDEQFF. The CDR3 bases are TGTGCCAGTAGACTAACTAGCGGAAAAGATGAGCAGTTCTTC.

This clonotype turned up a few times. The chain has TRBV7-2 and TRBJ2-2; no clear D. V dropped 5 bases and J dropped 5 bases, with 15 bases sitting between them. Germline V gene lookup returns CDR1 SGHTA and CDR2 FQGNSA. There are 15 residues in the CDR3. The CDR3 is CASSQEMARTGELFF. The CDR3 DNA reads TGTGCCAGCAGCCAGGAGATGGCACGAACCGGGGAGCTGTTTTTT.

This clonotype was counted only a few times. The genes are TRBV6-2 or TRBV6-3 and TRBJ1-2; maybe TRBD1 (5 bases). Trimming left V 6 bases short and J 4 bases short, with 12 bases between. CDR1 and CDR2 (germline): MNHEY, SVGEGT. CDR3 length equals 13 residues. The CDR3 sequence: CASSHGTTYGYTF. The CDR3 DNA is TGTGCCAGCAGCCACGGGACGACCTATGGCTACACCTTC.

This clonotype came up a few times. The J gene is TRBJ1-2, the V gene TRBV4-1; D is ambiguous. The CDR3 runs 13 residues. Trimming stripped 8 bases from V and 4 bases from J, with 14 bases between. The germline V gene encodes CDR1 MGHRA and CDR2 YSYEKL. Here the CDR3 reads CASGVVGAYGYTF. In DNA, the CDR3 is TGCGCCAGCGGGGTCGTCGGTGCCTATGGCTACACCTTC.

Ten or more counts support this clonotype. This sequence joins TRBV6-2 or TRBV6-3 and TRBJ2-6, with D perhaps matching TRBD1 (5 bases). The germline V gene has CDR1 MNHEY and CDR2 SVGEGT. This CDR3 contains 15 residues. V lost 11 bases, J lost 1 base, and 15 bases lay in between. For the CDR3, the DNA is TGTGCCGCCAGAACAGGTTATTCTGGGGCCAACGTCCTGACTTTC. As protein: CAARTGYSGANVLTF.

In this sample, this clonotype turned up a few times. This chain joins TRBV12-3 or TRBV12-4 and TRBJ2-3, with D uncertain. V was pared by 4 bases and J by 6 bases, with 11 bases between. The CDR3 extends over 13 amino acids. CDR3 amino acids: CASSSTESDTQYF. In DNA form, the CDR3 reads TGTGCCAGCAGTTCCACCGAGTCGGATACGCAGTATTTT.

The DNA for the CDR3 is TGTGCCAGCAGCAAAGCGCGGGGGACCGGGGAGCTGTTTTTT. Translation gives CASSKARGTGELFF. V and J are TRBV21-1 and TRBJ2-2; the D call in the table, TRBD1, was not verified against the DNA. TRBV21-1 is a listed pseudogene. This CDR3 is built from 14 residues.

The chain recombines TRBV6-5 with TRBJ1-6; D remains unclear. The length of the CDR3 is 16 residues. Trimming took 8 bases from V and 10 from J, leaving 24 bases between them. Germline lookup yields CDR1 MNHEY and CDR2 SVGAGI. In DNA, the CDR3 is TGTGCCAGCGGTCTGGTGGACGCGTCCGTCGGGTCACCCCTCCACTTT. Translation gives CASGLVDASVGSPLHF.

This clonotype was found a few times. The J gene is TRBJ2-5, the V gene TRBV7-2; 11 bases fit TRBD1. Trimming at V came to 5 bases and at J to 4 bases, leaving 6 bases not matched to a gene. Germline V gene data show CDR1 as SGHTA and CDR2 as FQGNSA. The CDR3 loop spans 15 amino acids. The CDR3 spells CASSTRTGGRETQYF. Written as DNA, the CDR3 is TGTGCCAGCAGCACGCGGACAGGGGGCCGAGAGACCCAGTACTTC.

Only a few counts were recorded for this clonotype. V usage is TRBV6-5 and J usage is TRBJ2-1; D is perhaps TRBD2 (6 bases). Germline assignment: CDR1 MNHEY and CDR2 SVGAGI. Trimming removed 6 bases from V and 7 bases from J, with 22 bases in between. The CDR3 runs 16 residues. In nucleotides, the CDR3 is TGTGCCAGCAGCTCCACTCCTCTAGCGCTTCCAAATGAGCAGTTCTTC. Its translation is CASSSTPLALPNEQFF.

This clonotype has a handful of counts. The chain has TRBV4-2 and TRBJ2-7; TRBD2 agrees at 13 bases. This CDR3 contains 15 residues. CDR1 is LGHNA and CDR2 is YNFKEQ in the germline V gene. The V segment lost 1 base and the J segment 5 bases; nucleotides outside the gene matches: 2. The DNA of the CDR3 is TGTGCCAGCAGCCAAGCACTAGCGGGGGGGAACGAGCAGTACTTC. This translates into CASSQALAGGNEQYF.

This clonotype has just a few counts. The chain links TRBV2 to TRBJ2-6; D is unresolved. Between the trimmed V and J ends, which lost 9 bases and 0 bases, there was a span of 9 bases. The CDR3 has 14 amino acids. Germline V CDR1 and CDR2: SNHLY, FYNNEI. The CDR3 sequence is CARSDLSGANVLTF. For the CDR3, the DNA is TGTGCCAGATCGGACCTCTCTGGGGCCAACGTCCTGACTTTC.

Notes on this clonotype: One junction end does not reproduce the germline sequence, and a read error may be involved. The chain carries TRBV11-2 and TRBJ2-3, with a possible D match to TRBD1 (6 bases). Per the germline V gene, CDR1 is SGHAT and CDR2 is FQNNGV. The CDR3 is 13 residues long. The CDR3 region has the DNA TGTGCCAGCAGCGAACAGGGCTCAGATGCGCAGTATTTT. Protein sequence: CASSEQGSDAQYF.

This chain connects TRBV3-1 to TRBJ1-6; no firm D call. Germline CDR1 LGHDT, CDR2 YNNKEL (reference sequence). With 6 bases removed from V and 9 bases from J, the gap between germline ends came to 15 bases. CDR3 length: 14 amino acids. DNA of the CDR3: TGTGCCAGCAGTCGACAAACCCTCGGTTCACCCCTCCACTTT. The encoded protein is CASSRQTLGSPLHF.

The chain links TRBV7-2 to TRBJ2-7, with 10 bases lining up with TRBD1. Trimming took 0 bases from V and 4 from J; bases not matched to a gene: 9. The germline V gene encodes CDR1 SGHTA and CDR2 FQGNSA. This CDR3 is built from 17 residues. DNA of the CDR3: TGTGCCAGCAGCTTAGCCATTAGACCGGGACAGGGGTACGAGCAGTACTTC. This gives the protein CASSLAIRPGQGYEQYF.

The chain carries TRBV5-1 and TRBJ1-1, with a tentative D call TRBD1 (6 bases). CDR3 length equals 13 residues. V lost 7 bases, J lost 3 bases, and 13 bases lay in between. Germline CDR1 SGHRS, CDR2 YFSETQ. The CDR3 protein is CASGTQGYTEAFF. The DNA of the CDR3 is TGCGCCAGCGGGACACAGGGCTACACTGAAGCTTTCTTT.

V is TRBV7-2 and J is TRBJ1-5, with D possibly being TRBD1 (6 bases). V was pared by 5 bases and J by 2 bases, with 13 bases between. CDR1 SGHTA and CDR2 FQGNSA come from the germline V gene. The CDR3 runs to 15 residues. CDR3 protein: CASSHKGGGNQPQHF. For the CDR3, the DNA is TGTGCCAGCAGCCACAAAGGGGGTGGCAATCAGCCCCAGCATTTT. Combining the CDR3 with reference TRBV7-2 and TRBJ1-5 gives the whole variable domain GAGVSQSPSNKVTEKGKDVELRCDPISGHTALYWYRQSLGQGLEFLIYFQGNSAPDKSGLPSDRFSAERTGGSVSTLTIQRTQQEDSAVYLCASSHKGGGNQPQHFGDGTRLSIL.

The chain carries TRBV10-3 and TRBJ2-3, with TRBD1 matching 8 bases. Germline V gives CDR1 ENHRY, CDR2 SYGVKD. With V trimmed by 6 bases and J by 1 base, 6 bases remained unmatched. The CDR3 runs to 15 residues. CDR3 coding DNA: TGTGCCATCAGGCGGACAGGGCTCGGCACAGATACGCAGTATTTT. It codes for CAIRRTGLGTDTQYF.

This clonotype was observed a handful of times. This sequence joins TRBV6-2 or TRBV6-3 and TRBJ2-1, with D perhaps matching TRBD2 (6 bases). This CDR3 has 16 amino acids. Trimming removed 4 bases at V and 0 bases at J, with 13 bases between. CDR1 is MNHEY and CDR2 is SVGEGT in the germline V gene. The CDR3: CASSFSGSSSYNEQFF. Here the CDR3 DNA reads TGTGCCAGCAGTTTTAGCGGCTCTAGCTCCTACAATGAGCAGTTCTTC.

This clonotype has just a few counts. The chain is built from TRBV15 and TRBJ2-1, with D tentatively TRBD2 (5 bases). The CDR3 sequence is 14 residues long. Trimming took off 0 bases at V and 8 bases at J, with 11 bases between the two ends. Germline CDR1 and CDR2: LNHNV and YYDKDF (reference sequence). DNA for the CDR3: TGTGCCACCAGCAGAGAGCCGGAGGCGGATGAGCAGTTCTTC. Its protein product is CATSREPEADEQFF.